Below, one T cell receptor (beta chain) is given with its context. The CDR3 runs 15 residues. CDR1 is MNHEY, CDR2 SVGAGI, per germline. The V and J ends lost 0 bases and 5 bases respectively, with 13 bases between them. This sample stems from a study of T cell changes during pregnancy in multiple sclerosis. Data came from immunoSEQ multiplex PCR; TCRdb stores just in-frame clones and leaves some out. This sample has tens of thousands of clones; roughly 90% occur once, and the top ten carry 5.4%. The chain has TRBV6-5 and TRBJ1-1; D gene unclear. The clonotype comes from a female donor in good health, enrolled as a control in a pregnancy study. Sequenced here: peripheral blood, sampled in the third trimester of pregnancy. The CDR3 is CASSYSIGGETEAFF. The DNA for the CDR3 is TGTGCCAGCAGTTACTCGATAGGAGGCGAGACTGAAGCTTTCTTT.